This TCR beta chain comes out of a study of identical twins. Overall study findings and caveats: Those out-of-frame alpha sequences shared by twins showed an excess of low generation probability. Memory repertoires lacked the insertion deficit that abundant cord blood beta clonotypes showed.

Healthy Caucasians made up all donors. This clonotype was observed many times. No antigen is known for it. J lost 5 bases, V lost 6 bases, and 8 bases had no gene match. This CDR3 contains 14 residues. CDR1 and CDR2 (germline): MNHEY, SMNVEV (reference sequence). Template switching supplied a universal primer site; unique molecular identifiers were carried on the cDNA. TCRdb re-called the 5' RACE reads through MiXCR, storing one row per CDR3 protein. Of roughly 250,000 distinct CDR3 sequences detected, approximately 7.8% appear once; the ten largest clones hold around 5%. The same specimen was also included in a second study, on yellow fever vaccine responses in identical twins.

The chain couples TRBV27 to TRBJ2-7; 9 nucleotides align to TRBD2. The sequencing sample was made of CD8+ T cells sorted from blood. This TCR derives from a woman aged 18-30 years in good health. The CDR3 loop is CASSLSGSFNEQYF. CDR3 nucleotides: TGTGCCAGCAGCCTTAGCGGGAGTTTCAACGAGCAGTACTTC.